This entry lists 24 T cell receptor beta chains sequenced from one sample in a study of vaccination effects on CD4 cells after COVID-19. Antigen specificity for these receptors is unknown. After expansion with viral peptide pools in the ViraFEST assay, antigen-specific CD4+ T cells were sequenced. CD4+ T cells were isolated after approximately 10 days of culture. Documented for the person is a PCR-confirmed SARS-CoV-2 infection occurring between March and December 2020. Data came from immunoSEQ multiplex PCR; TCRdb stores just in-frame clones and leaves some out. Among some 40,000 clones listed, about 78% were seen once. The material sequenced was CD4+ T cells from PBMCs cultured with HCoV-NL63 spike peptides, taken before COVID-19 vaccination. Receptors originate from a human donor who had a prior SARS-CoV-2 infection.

Here the CDR3 reads CASSDRNGESTDTQYF. CDR3 nucleotides: TGTGCCAGCAGTGACCGCAACGGAGAGAGCACAGATACGCAGTATTTT. The chain links TRBV6-1 to TRBJ2-3; the D is unclear. Per germline, CDR1 MNHNS and CDR2 SASEGT. V was trimmed by 3 bases and J by 0 bases, leaving 13 bases between them. The CDR3 is 16 residues long.

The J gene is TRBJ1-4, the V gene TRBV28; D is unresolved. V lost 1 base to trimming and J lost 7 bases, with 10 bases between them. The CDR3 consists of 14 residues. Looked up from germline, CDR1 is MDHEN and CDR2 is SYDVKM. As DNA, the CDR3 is TGTGCCAGCAGTTTATCCGTAGGAGGTGAAAAACTGTTTTTT. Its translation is CASSLSVGGEKLFF.

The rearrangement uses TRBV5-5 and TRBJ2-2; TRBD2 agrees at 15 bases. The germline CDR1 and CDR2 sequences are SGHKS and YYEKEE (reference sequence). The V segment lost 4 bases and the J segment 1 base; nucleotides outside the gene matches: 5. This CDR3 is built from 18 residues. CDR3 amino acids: CASSRTSGRALNTGELFF. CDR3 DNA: TGTGCCAGCAGCCGGACTAGCGGGAGGGCCTTGAACACCGGGGAGCTGTTTTTT.

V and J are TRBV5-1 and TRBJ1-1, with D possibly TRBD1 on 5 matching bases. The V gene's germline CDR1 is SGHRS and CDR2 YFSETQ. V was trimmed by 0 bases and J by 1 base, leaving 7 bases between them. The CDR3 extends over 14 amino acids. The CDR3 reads CASSLEGANTEAFF. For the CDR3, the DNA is TGCGCCAGCAGCTTGGAAGGGGCGAACACTGAAGCTTTCTTT. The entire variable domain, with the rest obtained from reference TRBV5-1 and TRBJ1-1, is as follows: KAGVTQTPRYLIKTRGQQVTLSCSPISGHRSVSWYQQTPGQGLQFLFEYFSETQRNKGNFPGRFSGRQFSNSRSEMNVSTLELGDSALYLCASSLEGANTEAFFGQGTRLTVV.

This chain's CDR3 is CASKGQEGGQETQYF. In nucleotides, the CDR3 is TGTGCCAGCAAGGGCCAGGAGGGGGGGCAAGAGACCCAGTACTTC. The chain combines TRBV2 with TRBJ2-5, with a possible D match to TRBD2 (7 bases). Trimming removed 7 bases at V and 2 bases at J, with 17 bases between. CDR3 size: 15 residues. CDR1 is SNHLY and CDR2 is FYNNEI in the germline V gene.

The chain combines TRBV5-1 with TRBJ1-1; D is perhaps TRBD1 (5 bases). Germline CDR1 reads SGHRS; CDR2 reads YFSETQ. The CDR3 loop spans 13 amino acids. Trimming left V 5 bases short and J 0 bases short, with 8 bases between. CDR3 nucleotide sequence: TGCGCCAGCAGGAAGGACATGAACACTGAAGCTTTCTTT. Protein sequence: CASRKDMNTEAFF.

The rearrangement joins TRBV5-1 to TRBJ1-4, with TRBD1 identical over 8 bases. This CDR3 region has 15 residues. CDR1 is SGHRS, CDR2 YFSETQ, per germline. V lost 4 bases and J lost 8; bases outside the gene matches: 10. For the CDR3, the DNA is TGCGCCAGCAGCGCTACACAGGGGGGAATAGAAAAACTGTTTTTT. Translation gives CASSATQGGIEKLFF.

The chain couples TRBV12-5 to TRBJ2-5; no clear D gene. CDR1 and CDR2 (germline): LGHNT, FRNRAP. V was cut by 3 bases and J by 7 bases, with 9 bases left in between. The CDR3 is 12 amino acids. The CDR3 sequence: CASGFGSLTQYF. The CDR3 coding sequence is TGTGCTAGTGGTTTTGGCAGTCTGACCCAGTACTTC.

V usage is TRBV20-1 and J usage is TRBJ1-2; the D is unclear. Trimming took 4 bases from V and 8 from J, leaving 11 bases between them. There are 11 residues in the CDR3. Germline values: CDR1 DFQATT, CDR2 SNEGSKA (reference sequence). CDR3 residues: CSAIWREGYTF. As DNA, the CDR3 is TGCAGTGCTATTTGGAGGGAAGGCTACACCTTC.

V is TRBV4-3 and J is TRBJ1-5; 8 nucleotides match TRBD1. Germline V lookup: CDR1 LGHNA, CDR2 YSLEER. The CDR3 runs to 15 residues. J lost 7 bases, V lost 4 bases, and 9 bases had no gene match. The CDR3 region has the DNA TGCGCCAGCAGCCCGCGGACAGGGTCTGGGCAGCCCCAGCATTTT. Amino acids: CASSPRTGSGQPQHF.

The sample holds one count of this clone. DNA for the CDR3: TGTGCCAGCAGCGCCGAGGGTGTTGGCACAGATACGCAGTATTTT. Encoded protein: CASSAEGVGTDTQYF. J is TRBJ2-3 and V is TRBV11-3, with D maybe TRBD2 (5 bases). The CDR3 is 15 amino acids. V was trimmed by 5 bases and J by 1 base, leaving 13 bases between them. From germline, CDR1 is SGHNT and CDR2 YENEEA.

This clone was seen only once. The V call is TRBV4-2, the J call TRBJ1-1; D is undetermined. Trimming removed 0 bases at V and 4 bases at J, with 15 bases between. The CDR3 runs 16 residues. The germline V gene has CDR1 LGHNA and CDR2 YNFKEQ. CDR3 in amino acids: CASSQDIGRAVTEAFF. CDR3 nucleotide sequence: TGTGCCAGCAGCCAAGATATCGGCCGCGCGGTCACTGAAGCTTTCTTT.

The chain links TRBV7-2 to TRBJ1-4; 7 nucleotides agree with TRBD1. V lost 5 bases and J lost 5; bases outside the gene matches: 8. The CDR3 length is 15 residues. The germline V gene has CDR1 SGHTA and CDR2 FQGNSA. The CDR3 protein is CASSRTGTVNEKLFF. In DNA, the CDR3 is TGTGCCAGCAGCCGGACCGGGACAGTAAATGAAAAACTGTTTTTT.

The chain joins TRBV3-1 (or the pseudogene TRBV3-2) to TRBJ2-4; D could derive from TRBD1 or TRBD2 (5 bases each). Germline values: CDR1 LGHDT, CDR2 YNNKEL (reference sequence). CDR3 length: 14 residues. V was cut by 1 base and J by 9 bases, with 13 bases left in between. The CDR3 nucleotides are TGTGCCAGCAGCCAAGGGGGGTTGGGCTCCATTCAGTACTTC. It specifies CASSQGGLGSIQYF.

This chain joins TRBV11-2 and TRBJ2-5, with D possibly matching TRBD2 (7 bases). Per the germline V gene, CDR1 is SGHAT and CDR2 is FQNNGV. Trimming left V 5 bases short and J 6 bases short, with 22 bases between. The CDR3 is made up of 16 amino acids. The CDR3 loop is CASSPTRGGRGKTQYF. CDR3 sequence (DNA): TGTGCCAGCAGCCCCACCAGGGGAGGGAGGGGAAAGACCCAGTACTTC.

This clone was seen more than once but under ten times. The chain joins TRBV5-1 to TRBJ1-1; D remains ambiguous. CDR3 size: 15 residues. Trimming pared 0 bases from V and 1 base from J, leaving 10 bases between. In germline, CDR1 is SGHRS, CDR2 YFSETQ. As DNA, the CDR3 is TGCGCCAGCAGCTTGGAGAGGCCGGGGAACACTGAAGCTTTCTTT. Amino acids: CASSLERPGNTEAFF.

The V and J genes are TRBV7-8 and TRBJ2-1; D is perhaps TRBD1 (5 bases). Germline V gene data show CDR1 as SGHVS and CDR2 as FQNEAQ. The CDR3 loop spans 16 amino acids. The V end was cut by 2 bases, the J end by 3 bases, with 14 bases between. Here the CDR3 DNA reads TGTGCCAGCAGCTTATCCCCCTTAAGGGGCTACAATGAGCAGTTCTTC. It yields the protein CASSLSPLRGYNEQFF.

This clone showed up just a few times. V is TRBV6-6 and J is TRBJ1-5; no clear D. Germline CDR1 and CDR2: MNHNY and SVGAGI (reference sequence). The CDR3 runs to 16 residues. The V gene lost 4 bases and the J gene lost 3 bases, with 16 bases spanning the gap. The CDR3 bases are TGTGCCAGCAGTTCCCAAACCACTAGAGACAATCAGCCCCAGCATTTT. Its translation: CASSSQTTRDNQPQHF.

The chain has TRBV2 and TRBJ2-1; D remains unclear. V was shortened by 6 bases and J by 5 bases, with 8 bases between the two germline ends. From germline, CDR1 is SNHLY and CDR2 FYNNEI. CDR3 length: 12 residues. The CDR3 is CASRTDHNEQFF. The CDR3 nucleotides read TGTGCCAGCAGAACCGACCACAATGAGCAGTTCTTC.

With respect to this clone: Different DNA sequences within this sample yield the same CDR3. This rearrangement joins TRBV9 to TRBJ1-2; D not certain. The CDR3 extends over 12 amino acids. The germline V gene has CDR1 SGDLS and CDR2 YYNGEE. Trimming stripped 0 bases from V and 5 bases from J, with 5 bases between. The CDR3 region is CASSVAGYGYTF. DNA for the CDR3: TGTGCCAGCAGCGTAGCAGGTTATGGCTACACCTTC.

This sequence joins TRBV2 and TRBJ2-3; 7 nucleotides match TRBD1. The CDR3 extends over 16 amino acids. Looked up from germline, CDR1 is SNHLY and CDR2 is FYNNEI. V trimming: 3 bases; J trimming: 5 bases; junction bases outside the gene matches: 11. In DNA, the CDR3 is TGTGCCAGCAGTGATCGGGGACAGCGGTTCATAGATACGCAGTATTTT. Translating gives CASSDRGQRFIDTQYF.

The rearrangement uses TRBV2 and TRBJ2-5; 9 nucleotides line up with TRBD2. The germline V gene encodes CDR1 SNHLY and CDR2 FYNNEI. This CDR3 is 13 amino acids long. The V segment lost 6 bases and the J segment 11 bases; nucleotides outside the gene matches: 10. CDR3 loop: CASRRLAVEAQYF. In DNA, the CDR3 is TGTGCCAGCAGAAGACTAGCGGTAGAGGCACAGTACTTC.

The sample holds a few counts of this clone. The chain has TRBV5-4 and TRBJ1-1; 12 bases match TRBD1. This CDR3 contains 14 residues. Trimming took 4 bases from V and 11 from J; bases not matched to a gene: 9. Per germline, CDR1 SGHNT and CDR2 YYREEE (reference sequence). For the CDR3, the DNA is TGTGCCAGCAGCACGGGACAGGGGGCCCTTGCCGCTTTCTTT. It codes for CASSTGQGALAAFF.

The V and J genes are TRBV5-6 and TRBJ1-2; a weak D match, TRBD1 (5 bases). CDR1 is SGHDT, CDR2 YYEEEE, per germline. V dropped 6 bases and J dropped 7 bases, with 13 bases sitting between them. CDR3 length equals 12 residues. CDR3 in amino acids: CASTRTRLGYTF. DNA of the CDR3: TGTGCCAGCACTCGGACACGCCTTGGCTACACCTTC. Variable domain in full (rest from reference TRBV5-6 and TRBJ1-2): DAGVTQSPTHLIKTRGQQVTLRCSPKSGHDTVSWYQQALGQGPQFIFQYYEEEERQRGNFPDRFSGHQFPNYSSELNVNALLLGDSALYLCASTRTRLGYTFGSGTRLTVV.